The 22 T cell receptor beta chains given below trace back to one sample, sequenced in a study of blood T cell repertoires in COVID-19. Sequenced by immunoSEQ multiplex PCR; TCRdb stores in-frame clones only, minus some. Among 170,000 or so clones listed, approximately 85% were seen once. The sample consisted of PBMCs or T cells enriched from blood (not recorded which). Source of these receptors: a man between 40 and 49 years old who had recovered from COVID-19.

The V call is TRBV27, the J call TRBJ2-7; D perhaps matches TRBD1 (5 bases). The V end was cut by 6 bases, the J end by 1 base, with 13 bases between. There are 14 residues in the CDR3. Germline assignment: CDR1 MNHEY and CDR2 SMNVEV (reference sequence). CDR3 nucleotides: TGTGCCAGCAGGACGATAAGGGGATCCTACGAGCAGTACTTC. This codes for CASRTIRGSYEQYF.

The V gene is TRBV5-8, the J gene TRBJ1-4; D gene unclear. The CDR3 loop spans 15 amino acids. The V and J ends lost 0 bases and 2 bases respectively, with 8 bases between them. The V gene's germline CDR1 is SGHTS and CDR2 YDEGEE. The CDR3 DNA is TGTGCCAGCAGCTTGGGGCAGATCACTAATGAAAAACTGTTTTTT. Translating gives CASSLGQITNEKLFF.

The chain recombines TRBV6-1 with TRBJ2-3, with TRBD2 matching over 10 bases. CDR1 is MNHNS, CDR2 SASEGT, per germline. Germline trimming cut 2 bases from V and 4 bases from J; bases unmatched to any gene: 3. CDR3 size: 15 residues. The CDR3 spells CASSEKAGGPDTQYF. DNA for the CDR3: TGTGCCAGCAGTGAAAAAGCGGGAGGGCCAGATACGCAGTATTTT.

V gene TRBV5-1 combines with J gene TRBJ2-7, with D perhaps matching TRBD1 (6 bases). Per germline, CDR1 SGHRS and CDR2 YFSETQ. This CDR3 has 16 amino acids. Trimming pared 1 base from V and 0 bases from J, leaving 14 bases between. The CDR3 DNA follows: TGCGCCAGCAGCTTGATACAGGGTGACTTCTCCTACGAGCAGTACTTC. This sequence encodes CASSLIQGDFSYEQYF.

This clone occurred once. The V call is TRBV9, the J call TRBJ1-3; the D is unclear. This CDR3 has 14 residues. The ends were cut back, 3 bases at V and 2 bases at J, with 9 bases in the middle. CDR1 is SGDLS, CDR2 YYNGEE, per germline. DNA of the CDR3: TGTGCCAGCAGCGCCCGGCGGACTGGAAACACCATATATTTT. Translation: CASSARRTGNTIYF.

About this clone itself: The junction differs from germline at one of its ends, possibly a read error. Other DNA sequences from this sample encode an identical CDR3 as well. The CDR3 sequence is CASSPDRSSGNTIYF. The CDR3 region has the DNA TGTGCTAGCAGCCCCGACCGGAGCTCTGGAAACACCATATATTTT. The chain recombines TRBV7-7 with TRBJ1-3, with D unclear. CDR1 and CDR2 (germline): SSHAT, FNYEAQ (reference sequence). This CDR3 region has 15 residues.

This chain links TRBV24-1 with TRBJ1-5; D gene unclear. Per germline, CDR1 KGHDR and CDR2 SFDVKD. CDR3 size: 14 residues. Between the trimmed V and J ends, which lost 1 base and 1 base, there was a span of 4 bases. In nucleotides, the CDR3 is TGTGCCACCAGTGATTTCGGGAGCAATCAGCCCCAGCATTTT. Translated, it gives CATSDFGSNQPQHF.

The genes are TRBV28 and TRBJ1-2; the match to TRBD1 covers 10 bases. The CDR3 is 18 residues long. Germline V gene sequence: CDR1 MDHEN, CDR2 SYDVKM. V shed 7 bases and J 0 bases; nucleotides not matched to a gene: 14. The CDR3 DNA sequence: TGTGCCAGCACTCCAGGGGTGGACAGGGGGGTTCCTAACTATGGCTACACCTTC. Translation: CASTPGVDRGVPNYGYTF.

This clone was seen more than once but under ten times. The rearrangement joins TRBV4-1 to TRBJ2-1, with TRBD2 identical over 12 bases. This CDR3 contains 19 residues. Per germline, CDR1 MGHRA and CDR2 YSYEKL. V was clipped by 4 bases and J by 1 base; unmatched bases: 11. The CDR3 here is CASSPSIITSGRSYNEQFF. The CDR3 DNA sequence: TGCGCCAGCAGCCCCTCCATCATCACTAGCGGGAGGTCCTACAATGAGCAGTTCTTC.

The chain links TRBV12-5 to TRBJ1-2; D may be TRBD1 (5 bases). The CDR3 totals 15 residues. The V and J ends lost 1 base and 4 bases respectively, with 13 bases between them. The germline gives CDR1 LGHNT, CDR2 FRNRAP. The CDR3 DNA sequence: TGTGCTAGTGGTTTGGCCCGACAGCGAATCTATGGCTACACCTTC. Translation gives CASGLARQRIYGYTF. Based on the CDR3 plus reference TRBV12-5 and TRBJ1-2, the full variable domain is DARVTQTPRHKVTEMGQEVTMRCQPILGHNTVFWYRQTMMQGLELLAYFRNRAPLDDSGMPKDRFSAEMPDATLATLKIQPSEPRDSAVYFCASGLARQRIYGYTFGSGTRLTVV.

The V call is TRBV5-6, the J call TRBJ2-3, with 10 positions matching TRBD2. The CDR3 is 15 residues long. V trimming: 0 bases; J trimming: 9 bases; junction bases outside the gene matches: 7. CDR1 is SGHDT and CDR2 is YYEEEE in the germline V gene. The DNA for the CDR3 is TGTGCCAGCAGCTTGGCCCCGAGCGGGGGGGGGACGCAGTATTTT. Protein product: CASSLAPSGGGTQYF.

CDR3 DNA: TGTGCCAGCAGCGGGACTAGCGGGGGGGCCTACAATGAGCAGTTCTTC. As protein: CASSGTSGGAYNEQFF. This chain joins TRBV9 and TRBJ2-1; 15 positions agree with TRBD2. The CDR3 extends over 16 amino acids. Trimming at V came to 3 bases and at J to 2 bases, leaving 0 bases not matched to a gene. Germline V gene sequence: CDR1 SGDLS, CDR2 YYNGEE.

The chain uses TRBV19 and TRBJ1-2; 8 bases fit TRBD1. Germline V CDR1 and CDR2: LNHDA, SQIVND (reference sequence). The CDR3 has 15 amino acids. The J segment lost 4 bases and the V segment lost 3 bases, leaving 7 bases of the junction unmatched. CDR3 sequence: CASSMDQQGVYGYTF. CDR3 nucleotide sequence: TGTGCCAGTAGTATGGATCAACAGGGGGTCTATGGCTACACCTTC.

The CDR3 here is CASSLAPQENTEAFF. The CDR3 bases are TGCGCCAGCAGCTTGGCACCCCAGGAAAACACTGAAGCTTTCTTT. The chain couples TRBV5-1 to TRBJ1-1, with no clear D. The ends were cut back, 0 bases at V and 2 bases at J, with 11 bases in the middle. The germline V gene encodes CDR1 SGHRS and CDR2 YFSETQ. CDR3 length: 15 amino acids.

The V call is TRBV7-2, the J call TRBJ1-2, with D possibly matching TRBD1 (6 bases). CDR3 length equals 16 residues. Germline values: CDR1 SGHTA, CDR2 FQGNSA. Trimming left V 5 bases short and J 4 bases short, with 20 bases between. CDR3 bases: TGTGCCAGCAGCCCTACCCTCGGGGGGCCTATCTATGGCTACACCTTC. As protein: CASSPTLGGPIYGYTF.

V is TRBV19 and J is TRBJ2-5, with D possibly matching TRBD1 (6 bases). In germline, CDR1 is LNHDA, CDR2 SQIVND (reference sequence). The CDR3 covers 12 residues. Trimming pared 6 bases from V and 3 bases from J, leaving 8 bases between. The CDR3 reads CASRSGEETQYF. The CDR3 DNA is TGTGCCAGTAGGTCAGGGGAAGAGACCCAGTACTTC. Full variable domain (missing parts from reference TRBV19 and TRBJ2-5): DGGITQSPKYLFRKEGQNVTLSCEQNLNHDAMYWYRQDPGQGLRLIYYSQIVNDFQKGDIAEGYSVSREKKESFPLTVTSAQKNPTAFYLCASRSGEETQYFGPGTRLLVL.

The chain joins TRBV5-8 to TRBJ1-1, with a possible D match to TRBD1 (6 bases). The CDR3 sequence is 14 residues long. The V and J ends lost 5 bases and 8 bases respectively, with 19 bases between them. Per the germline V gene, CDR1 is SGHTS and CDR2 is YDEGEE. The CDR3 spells CASRKVGATAEAFF. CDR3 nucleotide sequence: TGTGCCAGCAGGAAAGTGGGGGCAACAGCCGAAGCTTTCTTT.

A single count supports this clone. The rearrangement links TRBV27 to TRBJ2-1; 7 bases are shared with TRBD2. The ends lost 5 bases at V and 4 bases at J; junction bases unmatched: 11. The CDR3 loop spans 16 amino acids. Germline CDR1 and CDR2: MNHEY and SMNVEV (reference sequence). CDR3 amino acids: CASSPLSSGEYNEQFF. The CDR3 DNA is TGTGCCAGCAGTCCCCTTTCTAGCGGAGAATACAATGAGCAGTTCTTC.

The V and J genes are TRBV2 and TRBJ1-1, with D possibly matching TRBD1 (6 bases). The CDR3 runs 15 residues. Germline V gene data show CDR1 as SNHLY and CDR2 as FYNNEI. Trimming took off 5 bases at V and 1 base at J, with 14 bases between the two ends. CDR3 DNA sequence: TGTGCCAGCAGTATACGGGACACGGGGAACACTGAAGCTTTCTTT. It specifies CASSIRDTGNTEAFF.

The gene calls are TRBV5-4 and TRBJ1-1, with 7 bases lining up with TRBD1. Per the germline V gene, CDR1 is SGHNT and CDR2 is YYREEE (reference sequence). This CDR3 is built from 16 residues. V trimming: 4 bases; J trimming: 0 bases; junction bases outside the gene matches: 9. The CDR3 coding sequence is TGTGCCAGCAGCCCGGGACAGTCCTTTATGAACACTGAAGCTTTCTTT. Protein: CASSPGQSFMNTEAFF.

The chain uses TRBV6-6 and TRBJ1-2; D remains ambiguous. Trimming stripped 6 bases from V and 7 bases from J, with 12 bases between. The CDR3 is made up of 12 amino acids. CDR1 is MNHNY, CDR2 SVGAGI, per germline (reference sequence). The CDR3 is CASSPGEGGYTF. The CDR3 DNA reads TGTGCCAGCAGCCCCGGGGAGGGTGGCTACACCTTC.

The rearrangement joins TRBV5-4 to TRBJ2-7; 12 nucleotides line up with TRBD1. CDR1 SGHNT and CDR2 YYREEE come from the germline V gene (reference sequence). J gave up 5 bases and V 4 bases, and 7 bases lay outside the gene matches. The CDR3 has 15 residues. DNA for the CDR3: TGTGCCAGCAGCCCCACCGGGACAGGGGGCGACGAGCAGTACTTC. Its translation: CASSPTGTGGDEQYF.